This TCR beta chain was found in a study of blood T cell repertoires in COVID-19 (dated by TCRdb to about 2020). For the wider study: Samples from collaborators originated in the United States, Italy and Spain and spanned both the acute and convalescent phases of COVID-19. The material from the prospective study consisted of cDNA or gDNA derived from T cells, B-cell-depleted T cells, or PBMCs. The dataset comprised deeply sampled blood TCRbeta repertoires from subjects exposed to, actively infected with, or recovered from COVID-19. A freely available public database, intended as a resource for researchers studying the immune response to SARS-CoV-2, is where the repertoires were released. The samples were drawn from the first 160 participants of the ongoing ImmuneRACE study and from more than 1,000 subjects provided by 6 global collaborators. A de-identified subject ID, COVID-19 status, age in years and sex were almost always included in the sample metadata. Where available, HLA class I and class II types were obtained from metadata supplied by the sample provider rather than from assay-based typing. Results and caveats for the whole study, not just this receptor: How much clinical and demographic metadata was included differed by source and by participant, and the metadata was provided uncurated.

In regard to this clone: Its cognate antigen has yet to be identified. Per-base qualities were not stored, and no clone one base away is much larger.

After removal of 4 bases from V and 7 bases from J, the junction retains 9 bases not matched to a gene. The CDR3 measures 15 amino acids from cysteine to phenylalanine. The CDR3 DNA has 45 bases and is translated from base 1. The germline V gene (reference sequence) provides CDR1 SGHNT and CDR2 YYREEE. Each collaborating institution followed its own protocols to collect whole blood in K2EDTA tubes. For TCRbeta analysis, collaborators shipped samples as frozen whole blood, isolated PBMCs, or DNA extracted from either of those sample types. The immunoSEQ Assay, a bias-controlled multiplex PCR, was used to amplify TCRbeta CDR3 regions from genomic DNA. Per the original workflow: The number of nucleated cells in each sample was estimated from the amplification of reference gene primers within the assay. To quantify the absolute abundance of each unique TCRbeta CDR3 rearrangement, sequence reads were collapsed and filtered. Productive Simpson clonality was computed per sample as the square root of Simpson's diversity index over productive rearrangements. TCRdb limited this immuneACCESS table to in-frame rearrangements with V and J called. A share of clones is missing; checked studies link under half to unresolved V genes, and the rest is unexplained. V, J and clone size are taken as reported in that table, and D and trimming were inferred from the DNA itself. Present in this sample are 2,500 to 4,000 clones, 93% of which were seen just once. 1.5% to 2% of the sample lies in the top ten.

The receptor chain draws on TRBV5-4 and TRBJ2-1; the central 9 bases match TRBD2. Sample: peripheral blood. This clonotype was obtained from a human donor in a cohort sampled during active COVID-19. CDR3 protein: CASSPRTSAVNEQFF. The DNA sequence is as follows: TGTGCCAGCAGCCCCCGGACTAGCGCTGTGAATGAGCAGTTCTTC. The full variable domain, with segments outside the CDR3 supplied by the reference TRBV5-4 and TRBJ2-1 proteins, appears as ETGVTQSPTHLIKTRGQQVTLRCSSQSGHNTVSWYQQALGQGPQFIFQYYREEENGRGNFPPRFSGLQFPNYSSELNVNALELDDSALYLCASSPRTSAVNEQFFGPGTRLTVL.